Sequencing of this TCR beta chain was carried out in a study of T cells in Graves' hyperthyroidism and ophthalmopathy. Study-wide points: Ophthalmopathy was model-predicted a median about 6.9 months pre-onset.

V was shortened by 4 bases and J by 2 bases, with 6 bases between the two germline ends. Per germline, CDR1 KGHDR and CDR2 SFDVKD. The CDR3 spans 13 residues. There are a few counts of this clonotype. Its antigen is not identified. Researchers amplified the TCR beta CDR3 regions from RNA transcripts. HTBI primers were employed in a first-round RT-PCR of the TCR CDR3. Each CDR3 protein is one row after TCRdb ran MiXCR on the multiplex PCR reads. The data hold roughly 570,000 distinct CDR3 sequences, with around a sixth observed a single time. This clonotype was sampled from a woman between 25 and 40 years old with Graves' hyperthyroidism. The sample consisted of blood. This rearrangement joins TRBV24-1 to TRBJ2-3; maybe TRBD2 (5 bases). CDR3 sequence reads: CATSEADTDTQYF. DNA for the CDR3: TGTGCCACCAGTGAAGCGGACACAGATACGCAGTATTTT.